Listed below are T cell receptor beta chains from one sample, sequenced in a study of blood T cell repertoires in COVID-19. The repertoire was sequenced with immunoSEQ multiplex PCR; TCRdb's copy has only in-frame clones and lacks some. The sample holds a few hundred thousand clones, over 70% seen once. Sequences were obtained from peripheral blood. These receptors were collected from a woman older than 75 with acute or convalescent COVID-19. The CDR3 runs from the conserved cysteine through the conserved F or W. The D gene is left open where the match is weak. Not every row has a clone size; where given, it reads once, few, many or a size class.

abundance	len	j_gene	d_gene	v_gene	CDR3aa	CDR3nt
-	14	TRBJ1-6	TRBD1	TRBV6-6	CASSYQGDNSPLHF	TGTGCCAGCAGTTACCAGGGGGATAATTCACCCCTCCACTTT
-	13	TRBJ1-2	-	TRBV12-3/TRBV12-4	CASSLDSYYGYTF	TGTGCCAGCAGTTTGGACAGTTATTATGGCTACACCTTC
-	21	TRBJ2-1	-	TRBV6-6	CASSLLAGTGGVSGRADEQFF	TGTGCCAGCAGTCTACTCGCCGGGACAGGGGGGGTCAGCGGGAGGGCGGATGAGCAGTTCTTC
-	14	TRBJ2-7	TRBD2	TRBV5-1	CASTSTSGIYEQYF	TGCGCCAGCACCTCGACTAGCGGGATCTACGAGCAGTACTTC
-	17	TRBJ1-6	-	TRBV4-1	CASSQARDIRGWSPLHF	TGCGCCAGCAGCCAAGCCCGGGACATTCGCGGATGGTCACCCCTCCACTTT
few	16	TRBJ1-6	TRBD1	TRBV3-1/TRBV3-2	CASSVGTGYNNSPLHF	TGTGCCAGCAGCGTAGGGACAGGCTATAATAATTCACCCCTCCACTTT
-	15	TRBJ1-1	TRBD1	TRBV7-9	CASSLGDRGRAEAFF	TGTGCCAGCAGCTTAGGGGACAGGGGTAGAGCTGAAGCTTTCTTT
-	12	TRBJ1-2	-	TRBV18	CASSIQGSGYTF	TGTGCCAGCTCAATACAGGGAAGTGGCTACACCTTC
-	15	TRBJ1-1	-	TRBV5-1	CASSFGGLGNTEAFF	TGCGCCAGCAGCTTTGGAGGGTTAGGGAACACTGAAGCTTTCTTT
-	14	TRBJ2-3	TRBD1	TRBV11-3	CASSWTGGTDTQYF	TGTGCCAGCAGCTGGACAGGGGGCACAGATACGCAGTATTTT
-	14	TRBJ2-7	TRBD1	TRBV6-5	CASSPGDRGYEQYF	TGTGCCAGCAGCCCCGGGGACAGGGGATACGAGCAGTACTTC
once	17	TRBJ1-5	-	TRBV7-8	CASSSYGGGRSNQPQHF	TGTGCCAGCAGCTCGTACGGGGGGGGCAGAAGCAATCAGCCCCAGCATTTT
-	15	TRBJ2-7	-	TRBV18	CASSPGSTNSYEQYF	TGTGCCAGCTCCCCCGGGAGCACTAACTCCTACGAGCAGTACTTC
-	14	TRBJ1-2	-	TRBV18	CASSPWDLPGGYTF	TGTGCCAGCTCACCATGGGATCTTCCGGGGGGCTACACCTTC
-	13	TRBJ1-5	-	TRBV12-3/TRBV12-4	CASSLGRAQPQHF	TGTGCCAGCAGTTTAGGCAGGGCCCAGCCCCAGCATTTT
few	14	TRBJ2-7	TRBD2	TRBV6-5	CASSRTSGSYEQYF	TGTGCCAGCAGCCGGACTAGCGGGAGCTACGAGCAGTACTTC
-	15	TRBJ2-2	TRBD1	TRBV3-1/TRBV3-2	CASSAIWTGAGELFF	TGTGCCAGCAGCGCAATTTGGACAGGGGCCGGGGAGCTGTTTTTT
once	14	TRBJ1-5	-	TRBV7-2	CASSLAQGTQPQHF	TGTGCCAGCAGCTTGGCGCAGGGAACTCAGCCCCAGCATTTT
-	16	TRBJ2-7	TRBD2	TRBV6-5	CASSYSGQAGAHEQYF	TGTGCCAGCAGTTACTCGGGGCAGGCGGGAGCCCACGAGCAGTACTTC
few	15	TRBJ2-7	TRBD2	TRBV18	CASSSTSGPAYEQYF	TGTGCCAGCTCATCGACTAGCGGGCCCGCCTACGAGCAGTACTTC
-	14	TRBJ2-4	-	TRBV2	CASSGLRSGNIQYF	TGTGCCAGCAGTGGACTCCGGTCGGGAAACATTCAGTACTTC
few	18	TRBJ2-7	TRBD1	TRBV2	CATRGSSARHASSYEQYF	TGTGCCACCAGGGGGAGTTCTGCGCGCCATGCGAGCTCCTACGAGCAGTACTTC
-	15	TRBJ2-6	-	TRBV6-1	CASSEPGAGANVLTF	TGTGCCAGCAGTGAACCAGGGGCTGGGGCCAACGTCCTGACTTTC
-	13	TRBJ1-5	-	TRBV2	CASNRDGNQPQHF	TGTGCCAGCAACAGGGATGGGAATCAGCCCCAGCATTTT
once	14	TRBJ2-1	TRBD1	TRBV3-1/TRBV3-2	CASSQEGGTGVQFF	TGTGCCAGCAGCCAAGAGGGAGGGACAGGGGTCCAGTTCTTC
few	15	TRBJ2-7	TRBD1	TRBV5-4	CASSPGQGVSYEQYF	TGTGCCAGCAGCCCGGGACAGGGGGTTTCCTACGAGCAGTACTTC
-	16	TRBJ1-5	TRBD1	TRBV6-1	CASSDWTGGSNQPQHF	TGTGCCAGCAGTGATTGGACAGGGGGCAGCAATCAGCCCCAGCATTTT
-	13	TRBJ1-2	TRBD1	TRBV10-3	CATSTGGDYGYTF	TGTGCCACTTCAACAGGGGGCGACTATGGCTACACCTTC
-	16	TRBJ2-1	TRBD2	TRBV12-5	CASGLEKIGTNNEQFF	TGTGCTAGTGGTTTGGAAAAAATCGGGACTAACAATGAGCAGTTCTTC
few	18	TRBJ2-1	TRBD1	TRBV19	CASSSWTTGVRLYNEQFF	TGTGCCAGTAGTAGTTGGACGACAGGGGTCAGGTTATACAATGAGCAGTTCTTC
once	15	TRBJ2-2	-	TRBV14	CASSQWQGGIGELFF	TGTGCCAGCAGCCAATGGCAGGGGGGTATCGGGGAGCTGTTTTTT
-	13	TRBJ2-1	TRBD2	TRBV10-3	CAISETSDNEQFF	TGTGCCATCAGTGAAACTAGCGACAATGAGCAGTTCTTC
few	15	TRBJ1-2	-	TRBV7-2	CASSLVGQGPGGYTF	TGTGCCAGCAGCTTAGTAGGGCAGGGCCCAGGCGGCTACACCTTC
-	15	TRBJ2-2	TRBD1	TRBV9	CASSVEDRVTGELFF	TGTGCCAGCAGCGTAGAGGACAGGGTCACCGGGGAGCTGTTTTTT
-	16	TRBJ2-7	-	TRBV25-1	CASSELAGGKAYEQYF	TGTGCCAGCAGTGAATTGGCCGGAGGAAAGGCCTACGAGCAGTACTTC
-	13	TRBJ2-5	-	TRBV2	CASRQDLSIAQYF	TGTGCCAGCAGACAGGACCTTAGTATTGCCCAGTACTTC
-	15	TRBJ1-5	-	TRBV10-3	CAISESGAGNQPQHF	TGTGCCATCAGTGAGTCGGGGGCAGGGAATCAGCCCCAGCATTTT
-	17	TRBJ2-1	TRBD2	TRBV3-1/TRBV3-2	CASSLFPGLAGGDEQFF	TGTGCCAGCAGCCTCTTCCCGGGACTAGCGGGGGGGGATGAGCAGTTCTTC
-	15	TRBJ1-2	TRBD1	TRBV19	CASIAGGALPYGYTF	TGTGCCAGTATCGCAGGGGGCGCGCTCCCCTATGGCTACACCTTC
-	15	TRBJ2-1	TRBD1	TRBV19	CASARTRDRINEQFF	TGTGCCAGTGCCCGGACCCGGGACAGAATAAATGAGCAGTTCTTC
-	14	TRBJ1-1	-	TRBV5-1	CASNVGPGNTEAFF	TGCGCCAGCAACGTAGGCCCAGGGAACACTGAAGCTTTCTTT
-	15	TRBJ1-1	-	TRBV5-1	CASSLIASGNTEAFF	TGCGCCAGCAGCTTGATCGCGTCGGGAAACACTGAAGCTTTCTTT
-	14	TRBJ1-6	-	TRBV7-2	CASSEELSNSPLHF	TGTGCCAGCAGCGAGGAATTAAGTAATTCACCCCTCCACTTT
-	14	TRBJ2-7	TRBD1	TRBV7-9	CASSTRTGSYEQYF	TGTGCCAGCAGCACCAGGACAGGGTCGTACGAGCAGTACTTC
-	11	TRBJ1-2	-	TRBV19	CASTRDYGYTF	TGTGCCAGTACCCGAGACTATGGCTACACCTTC
-	15	TRBJ2-2	-	TRBV2	CASSDGAANTGELFF	TGTGCCAGCAGTGATGGGGCTGCGAACACCGGGGAGCTGTTTTTT
-	13	TRBJ1-3	TRBD1	TRBV12-3/TRBV12-4	CASGTGERNTIYF	TGTGCGTCCGGGACAGGAGAAAGAAACACCATATATTTT
few	15	TRBJ2-7	TRBD1	TRBV6-5	CASGSPQGGSREQYF	TGTGCCAGCGGGTCCCCACAGGGGGGAAGTCGAGAGCAGTACTTC
once	13	TRBJ2-1	TRBD2	TRBV3-1/TRBV3-2	CASSRGGVNEQFF	TGTGCCAGCAGCCGCGGGGGTGTAAATGAGCAGTTCTTC
-	15	TRBJ2-7	TRBD2	TRBV7-2	CASSLDGGVFYEQYF	TGTGCCAGCAGCTTAGACGGGGGGGTCTTCTACGAGCAGTACTTC
-	17	TRBJ2-5	TRBD2	TRBV9	CASSVMAGGLNQETQYF	TGTGCCAGCAGCGTAATGGCGGGGGGCCTCAACCAAGAGACCCAGTACTTC
-	13	TRBJ2-7	TRBD1	TRBV7-3	CASSLGTEYEQYF	TGTGCCAGCAGCTTAGGGACAGAGTACGAGCAGTACTTC
once	18	TRBJ1-5	-	TRBV7-3	CASSLTLPGHRSNQPQHF	TGTGCCAGCAGCCTTACTCTACCGGGACACAGAAGCAATCAGCCCCAGCATTTT
-	15	TRBJ1-5	TRBD1	TRBV7-9	CASSFGTGLNQPQHF	TGTGCCAGCAGCTTTGGGACAGGGCTCAATCAGCCCCAGCATTTT
-	12	TRBJ2-1	-	TRBV30	CAWSVRVAEQFF	TGTGCCTGGAGTGTAAGGGTAGCGGAGCAGTTCTTC
-	12	TRBJ2-5	-	TRBV6-5	CASRAGGETQYF	TGTGCCAGCAGAGCCGGTGGAGAGACCCAGTACTTC
-	16	TRBJ1-1	-	TRBV6-2/TRBV6-3	CASSYTGYVENTEAFF	TGTGCCAGCAGTTACACGGGGTACGTGGAGAACACTGAAGCTTTCTTT